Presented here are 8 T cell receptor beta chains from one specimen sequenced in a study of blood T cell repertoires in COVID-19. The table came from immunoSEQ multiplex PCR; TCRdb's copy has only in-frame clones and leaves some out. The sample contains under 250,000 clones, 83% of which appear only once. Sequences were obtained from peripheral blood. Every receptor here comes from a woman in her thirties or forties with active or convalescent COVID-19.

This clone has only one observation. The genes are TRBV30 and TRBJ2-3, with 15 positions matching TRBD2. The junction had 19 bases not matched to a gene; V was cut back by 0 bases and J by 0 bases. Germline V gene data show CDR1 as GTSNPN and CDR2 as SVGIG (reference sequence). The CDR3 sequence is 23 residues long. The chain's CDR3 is CAWSVPGLAGGQVGEPSTDTQYF. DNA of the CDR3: TGTGCCTGGAGTGTTCCGGGACTAGCGGGGGGTCAGGTCGGGGAACCTAGCACAGATACGCAGTATTTT.

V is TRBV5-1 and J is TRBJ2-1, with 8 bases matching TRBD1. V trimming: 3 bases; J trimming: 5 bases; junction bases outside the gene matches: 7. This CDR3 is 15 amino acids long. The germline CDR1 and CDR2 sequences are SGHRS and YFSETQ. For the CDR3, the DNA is TGCGCCAGCAGCTCGGATCCGACAGGGGACAATGAGCAGTTCTTC. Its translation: CASSSDPTGDNEQFF.

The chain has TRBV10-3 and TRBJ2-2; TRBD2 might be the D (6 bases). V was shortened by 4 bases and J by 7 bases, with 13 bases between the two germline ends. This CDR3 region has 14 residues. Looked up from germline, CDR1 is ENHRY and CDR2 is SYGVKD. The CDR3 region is CAISGWRGDGELFF. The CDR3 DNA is TGTGCCATCAGTGGGTGGCGGGGCGACGGGGAGCTGTTTTTT.

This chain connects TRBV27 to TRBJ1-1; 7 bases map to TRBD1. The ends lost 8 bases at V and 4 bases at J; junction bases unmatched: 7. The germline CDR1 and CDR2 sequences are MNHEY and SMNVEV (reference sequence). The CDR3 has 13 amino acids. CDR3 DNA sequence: TGTGCCAGCTTGGACGCAGGGGGCACTGAAGCTTTCTTT. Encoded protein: CASLDAGGTEAFF.

Written as DNA, the CDR3 is TGTGCCAGCGGCCCTTGGGGGCCCTACGAGCAGTACTTC. Protein sequence: CASGPWGPYEQYF. The chain is built from TRBV6-5 and TRBJ2-7, with D perhaps matching TRBD1 (6 bases). This CDR3 spans 13 amino acids. Looked up from germline, CDR1 is MNHEY and CDR2 is SVGAGI. The V gene lost 8 bases and the J gene lost 2 bases, with 13 bases spanning the gap.

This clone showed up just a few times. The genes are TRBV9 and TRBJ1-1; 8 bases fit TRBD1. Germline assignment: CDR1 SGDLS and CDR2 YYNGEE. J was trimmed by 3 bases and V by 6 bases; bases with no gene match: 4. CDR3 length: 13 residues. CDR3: CASTPDRDTEAFF. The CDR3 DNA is TGTGCCAGCACTCCGGACAGGGACACTGAAGCTTTCTTT.

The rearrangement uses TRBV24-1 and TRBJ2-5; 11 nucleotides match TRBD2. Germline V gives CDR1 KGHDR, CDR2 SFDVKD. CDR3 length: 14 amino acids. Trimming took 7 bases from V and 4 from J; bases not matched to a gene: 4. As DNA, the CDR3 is TGTGCCACCAGAGGAGGACTAGCGGGAGAGACCCAGTACTTC. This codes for CATRGGLAGETQYF.

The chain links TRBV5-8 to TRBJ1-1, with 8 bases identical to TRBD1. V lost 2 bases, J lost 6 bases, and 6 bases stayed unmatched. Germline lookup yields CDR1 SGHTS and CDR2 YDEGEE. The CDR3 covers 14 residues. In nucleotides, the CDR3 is TGTGCCAGCAGCTTCGACAGGGGCTACGCTGAAGCTTTCTTT. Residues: CASSFDRGYAEAFF.